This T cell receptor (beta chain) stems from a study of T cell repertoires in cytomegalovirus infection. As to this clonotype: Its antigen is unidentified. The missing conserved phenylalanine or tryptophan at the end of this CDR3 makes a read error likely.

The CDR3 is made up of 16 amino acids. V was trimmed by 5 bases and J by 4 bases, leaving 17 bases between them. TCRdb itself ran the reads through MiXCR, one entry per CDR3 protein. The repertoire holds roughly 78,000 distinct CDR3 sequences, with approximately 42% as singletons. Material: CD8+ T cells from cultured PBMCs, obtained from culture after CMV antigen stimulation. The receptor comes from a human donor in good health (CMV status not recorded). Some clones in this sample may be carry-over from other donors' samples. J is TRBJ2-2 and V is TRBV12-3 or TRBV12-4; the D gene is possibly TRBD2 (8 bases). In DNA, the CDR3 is TGTGCCAGCAGTCCCCGGGAGGGGGCGAGCACCGGGGAGCTGTTTATT. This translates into CASSPREGASTGELFI.